Below are 21 T cell receptor beta chains sequenced from a single sample in a study of T cell responses to AZD1222 COVID-19 vaccine. Sequencing was performed with immunoSEQ multiplex PCR; in TCRdb, only in-frame clones are kept and a portion is missing. The sample holds 66,000 or so clones, less than 85% seen once. The source was peripheral blood, collected on day 0 of MenACWY control vaccination. These receptors were collected from an adult in good health.

The genes are TRBV30 and TRBJ1-1, with a weak D call TRBD1 (5 bases). The CDR3 extends over 16 amino acids. The V and J ends lost 1 base and 4 bases respectively, with 19 bases between them. Germline CDR1 reads GTSNPN; CDR2 reads SVGIG (reference sequence). CDR3 protein: CAWSGGGALRGTEAFF. CDR3 bases: TGTGCCTGGAGTGGCGGGGGAGCACTAAGGGGCACTGAAGCTTTCTTT.

This clone was recorded at least ten times. The gene calls are TRBV28 and TRBJ1-5; possible D gene TRBD1, 6 bases. The CDR3 is 13 residues long. Trimming left V 3 bases short and J 7 bases short, with 10 bases between. Per germline, CDR1 MDHEN and CDR2 SYDVKM. CDR3 coding DNA: TGTGCCAGCAGTTTTAGGGGGGCCCAGCCCCAGCATTTT. Translating gives CASSFRGAQPQHF.

V and J are TRBV6-6 and TRBJ1-5; possible D gene TRBD1, 5 bases. From germline, CDR1 is MNHNY and CDR2 SVGAGI (reference sequence). CDR3 size: 15 residues. V was clipped by 5 bases and J by 2 bases, with 13 bases between them. The CDR3 nucleotides are TGTGCCAGCAGTCGAAGGTCGGGGGGCAATCAGCCCCAGCATTTT. Amino acids: CASSRRSGGNQPQHF.

The V gene is TRBV2, the J gene TRBJ1-1; maybe TRBD1 (5 bases). This CDR3 is 11 amino acids long. V was shortened by 8 bases and J by 5 bases, with 9 bases between the two germline ends. Germline CDR1 SNHLY, CDR2 FYNNEI. The CDR3 loop is CASCRGTEAFF. CDR3 in DNA: TGTGCCAGCTGTAGGGGAACTGAAGCTTTCTTT.

Worth noting for this clone: One end of the junction fails to match germline, which may point to a read error. This chain connects TRBV30 to TRBJ2-5; 15 nucleotides agree with TRBD2. CDR1 is GTSNPN, CDR2 SVGIG, per germline (reference sequence). The CDR3 has 14 residues. This chain's CDR3 is CAWSAGTSGGPPNF. The CDR3, as DNA: TGTGCCTGGAGTGCCGGGACTAGCGGGGGGCCCCCTAACTTC.

V and J are TRBV25-1 and TRBJ2-7; no firm D call. CDR1 is MGHDK, CDR2 SYGVNS, per germline. The CDR3 loop spans 11 amino acids. Trimming shortened V by 5 bases and J by 5 bases, and 7 bases separated the two germline ends. The CDR3 DNA sequence: TGTGCCAGCAGTCTGGTAGACGAGCAGTACTTC. Protein sequence: CASSLVDEQYF.

This clone has only a few counts. The genes are TRBV2 and TRBJ2-7; TRBD1 is a possible D gene (6 bases). Germline lookup yields CDR1 SNHLY and CDR2 FYNNEI. The CDR3 covers 12 residues. The germline V and J ends were trimmed by 5 bases and 4 bases, with 9 bases remaining between them. The CDR3 coding sequence is TGTGCCAGCAGTATACAGGGTTACGAGCAGTACTTC. It is translated as CASSIQGYEQYF.

A single count supports this clone. This chain links TRBV11-2 with TRBJ2-1; no clear D. This CDR3 region has 14 residues. V was pared by 5 bases and J by 1 base, with 9 bases between. The V gene's germline CDR1 is SGHAT and CDR2 FQNNGV. The CDR3 loop is CASSTSGSYNEQFF. The DNA for the CDR3 is TGTGCCAGCAGCACTTCCGGATCCTACAATGAGCAGTTCTTC.

The chain has TRBV7-9 and TRBJ2-2; 10 positions match TRBD1. The CDR3 contains 18 residues. The germline V gene encodes CDR1 SEHNR and CDR2 FQNEAQ (reference sequence). The trim removed 0 bases at V and 0 bases at J, leaving 4 bases unmatched. The DNA for the CDR3 is TGTGCCAGCAGCTTAGCGAGAGGACAGGGGGCGAACACCGGGGAGCTGTTTTTT. Its translation: CASSLARGQGANTGELFF.

The chain carries TRBV5-1 and TRBJ2-3; D remains ambiguous. Germline V gene lookup returns CDR1 SGHRS and CDR2 YFSETQ. Between the trimmed V and J ends, which lost 3 bases and 2 bases, there was a span of 10 bases. CDR3 size: 14 residues. The CDR3: CASSSGGDTDTQYF. The CDR3 region has the DNA TGCGCCAGCAGCTCAGGCGGCGACACAGATACGCAGTATTTT.

This sequence joins TRBV5-5 and TRBJ2-7, with D unresolved. Germline assignment: CDR1 SGHKS and CDR2 YYEKEE (reference sequence). V was shortened by 4 bases and J by 2 bases, with 13 bases between the two germline ends. This CDR3 contains 14 residues. The CDR3 DNA follows: TGTGCCAGCAGCCCCTTGGGCCTCACCTACGAGCAGTACTTC. It encodes CASSPLGLTYEQYF.

J is TRBJ1-4 and V is TRBV11-2; 10 bases are shared with TRBD1. V lost 5 bases and J lost 6; bases outside the gene matches: 9. The CDR3 contains 16 residues. The germline V gene has CDR1 SGHAT and CDR2 FQNNGV. CDR3 DNA: TGTGCCAGCAGCCTTCTAGGACAGGGGGGTCATGAAAAACTGTTTTTT. This translates into CASSLLGQGGHEKLFF.

The chain links TRBV4-1 to TRBJ1-6; 7 positions agree with TRBD1. Looked up from germline, CDR1 is MGHRA and CDR2 is YSYEKL. V was clipped by 1 base and J by 7 bases; unmatched bases: 7. CDR3 length equals 16 residues. CDR3 protein: CASSQVGRGGNSPLHF. CDR3 DNA: TGCGCCAGCAGCCAAGTCGGCCGAGGGGGCAATTCACCCCTCCACTTT.

This chain links TRBV29-1 with TRBJ2-7; D is possibly TRBD1 (6 bases). The CDR3 has 15 residues. Germline V gene sequence: CDR1 SQVTM, CDR2 ANQGSEA. Trimming left V 4 bases short and J 5 bases short, with 21 bases between. In DNA form, the CDR3 reads TGCAGCGTTGGCTTGATTACAGGGAACGGTCACGAGCAGTACTTC. Translating it yields CSVGLITGNGHEQYF.

The chain recombines TRBV7-8 with TRBJ2-2; D is uncertain. CDR1 is SGHVS, CDR2 FQNEAQ, per germline. The CDR3 has 15 residues. The ends were cut back, 5 bases at V and 4 bases at J, with 14 bases in the middle. The CDR3 sequence is CASSPSIGGTGELFF. CDR3 bases: TGTGCCAGCAGCCCTTCTATCGGTGGCACCGGGGAGCTGTTTTTT.

The J gene is TRBJ2-1, the V gene TRBV19; no clear D gene. V was clipped by 3 bases and J by 5 bases, with 8 bases between them. This CDR3 has 13 residues. Germline lookup yields CDR1 LNHDA and CDR2 SQIVND (reference sequence). The DNA for the CDR3 is TGTGCCAGTAGTATCGACCAACACAATGAGCAGTTCTTC. Translation: CASSIDQHNEQFF.

This clone was detected only once. For the CDR3, the DNA is TGTGCCTCCCGAAGTGGGGGTAGTACCGGGGAGCTGTTTTTT. It specifies CASRSGGSTGELFF. This chain connects TRBV6-5 to TRBJ2-2, with D perhaps assigned TRBD1 or TRBD2 (5 bases each). Germline V CDR1 and CDR2: MNHEY, SVGAGI. CDR3 length: 14 amino acids. The ends were cut back, 11 bases at V and 5 bases at J, with 18 bases in the middle.

To note about this clone: The sample holds other DNA sequences that translate to the same CDR3. The chain has TRBV2 and TRBJ1-2; the D gene is possibly TRBD1 (6 bases). Germline V gene sequence: CDR1 SNHLY, CDR2 FYNNEI. This CDR3 is built from 13 residues. The V and J ends lost 6 bases and 1 base respectively, with 9 bases between them. The CDR3 protein is CASRWTDNYGYTF. In DNA form, the CDR3 reads TGTGCCAGCAGATGGACAGATAACTATGGCTACACCTTC.

In its sample, this clone was seen a few times. The V call is TRBV5-4, the J call TRBJ1-6; the match to TRBD1 covers 7 bases. The CDR3 extends over 13 amino acids. Germline V lookup: CDR1 SGHNT, CDR2 YYREEE (reference sequence). Germline trimming cut 3 bases from V and 13 bases from J; bases unmatched to any gene: 7. CDR3 protein: CASSSSRGGPLHF. DNA of the CDR3: TGTGCCAGCAGCTCTTCGCGAGGGGGCCCCCTCCACTTT.

The V call is TRBV30, the J call TRBJ2-7; D ambiguous. CDR3 size: 13 residues. The V gene's germline CDR1 is GTSNPN and CDR2 SVGIG (reference sequence). The germline V and J ends were trimmed by 0 bases and 7 bases, with 13 bases remaining between them. CDR3 in amino acids: CAWSVSGLGEQYF. CDR3 sequence (DNA): TGTGCCTGGAGTGTGTCGGGTTTGGGAGAGCAGTACTTC. Together with reference TRBV30 and TRBJ2-7, the CDR3 gives the full variable domain: SQTIHQWPATLVQPVGSPLSLECTVEGTSNPNLYWYRQAAGRGLQLLFYSVGIGQISSEVPQNLSASRPQDRQFILSSKKLLLSDSGFYLCAWSVSGLGEQYFGPGTRLTVT.

The rearrangement links TRBV25-1 to TRBJ1-2, with D unclear. V lost 6 bases and J lost 3, with 8 bases in between. Germline V lookup: CDR1 MGHDK, CDR2 SYGVNS. The CDR3 length is 12 residues. The CDR3 loop is CASRGRDYGYTF. In DNA form, the CDR3 reads TGTGCCAGCAGGGGCCGAGACTATGGCTACACCTTC.